These T cell receptor beta chains were read from a single sample in a study of blood T cell repertoires in COVID-19. Sequenced by immunoSEQ multiplex PCR; TCRdb stores in-frame clones only, minus some. The top ten clones hold around 1.7% of a sample with hundreds of thousands of clones, 85% to 90% of them seen once. Sequencing input: PBMCs or T cells enriched from blood (not recorded which). These receptors were taken from a woman under 30 with acute COVID-19. CDR3s include the opening cysteine and the closing phenylalanine or tryptophan. Each record gives: V gene, D gene, clone size, J gene, CDR3 DNA, CDR3 protein. D genes are given only for firm matches. A row's size may be missing; if present it is once, few, many or a size class.

TRBV7-8	TRBD1	NA	TRBJ1-6	TGTGCCAGCAGCTTTATTGGGTTAACAGGGGGAAAAAGCGGTAATTCACCCCTCCACTTT	CASSFIGLTGGKSGNSPLHF
TRBV27	NA	NA	TRBJ2-4	TGTGCCAGCAGTTTTCGGGCCAAAAACATTCAGTACTTC	CASSFRAKNIQYF
TRBV2	TRBD1	NA	TRBJ1-2	TGTGCCAGCAGGGGAGTTACAGGGGGACAGGGCTACACCTTC	CASRGVTGGQGYTF
TRBV5-1	TRBD2	NA	TRBJ2-2	TGCGCCAGCAGCCCGATCGGACTAGCGGGAGCCGGGGAGCTGTTTTTT	CASSPIGLAGAGELFF
TRBV5-1	TRBD1	NA	TRBJ2-5	TGCGCCAGCAGCTTGGGGACAGGGGGCATAAAGACCCAGTACTTC	CASSLGTGGIKTQYF
TRBV7-2	NA	NA	TRBJ2-1	TGTGCCAGCAGCTTAGCGGGCGGGGTCGCTCCCTACAATGAGCAGTTCTTC	CASSLAGGVAPYNEQFF
TRBV15	TRBD1	NA	TRBJ2-2	TGTGCCACCAGCAGGAACCCGGGACAGTTGAACACCGGGGAGCTGTTTTTT	CATSRNPGQLNTGELFF
TRBV30	NA	NA	TRBJ1-1	TGTGCCTGGAGGGGCGGGGGCACTGAAGCTTTCTTT	CAWRGGGTEAFF
TRBV4-1	TRBD1	once	TRBJ2-6	TGCGCCAGCAGCCAAGGCTGGGACAGGGACTCTGGGGCCAACGTCCTGACTTTC	CASSQGWDRDSGANVLTF
TRBV11-2	TRBD2	NA	TRBJ2-1	TGTGCCAGCAGCTTAGGGGTGGGAGGGTACAATGAGCAGTTCTTC	CASSLGVGGYNEQFF
TRBV5-4	NA	NA	TRBJ1-1	TGTGCCAGCAGCATGAAACAGGGATGTGGTGTCACTGAAGCTTTCTTT	CASSMKQGCGVTEAFF
TRBV29-1	NA	NA	TRBJ1-1	TGCAGCGTTGCGTCCTTGCCGGGCACTGAAGCTTTCTTT	CSVASLPGTEAFF
TRBV5-4	NA	NA	TRBJ2-5	TGTGCCAGCAGCTTAAGCTTGGTGGGGGGGCGGGAGACCCAGTACTTC	CASSLSLVGGRETQYF
TRBV7-2	TRBD1	NA	TRBJ2-7	TGTGCCAGCAGCTTCGTGACAGGGGGCGCTGGGCAGTACTTC	CASSFVTGGAGQYF
TRBV19	TRBD1	NA	TRBJ1-3	TGTGCCAGCAACAGGGGAGTTGGAAACACCATATATTTT	CASNRGVGNTIYF